This entry describes one T cell receptor beta chain. As processed by the authors: Reference gene primer amplification in the assay estimated nucleated cell counts. Libraries were prepared by immunoSEQ multiplex PCR; TCRdb keeps only in-frame clonotypes and omits some of them. V and J calls and clone size are copied from that table; D and trimming were computed from the DNA. The sample includes about 180,000 clones, 60% to 80% of them seen just once. The junction had 8 bases not matched to a gene; V was cut back by 3 bases and J by 7 bases. Per germline, CDR1 SGDLS and CDR2 YYNGEE. This CDR3 spans 15 amino acids. The data are from a study of blood T cell repertoires in COVID-19. Study at large: In each case, the material was cDNA or gDNA derived from T cells, B-cell-depleted T cells, or PBMCs.

This TCR derives from a man in his fifties or sixties who had been exposed to COVID-19. The chain combines TRBV9 with TRBJ2-2, with 8 bases identical to TRBD1. The sequenced sample was PBMCs or T cells enriched from blood (not recorded which). This CDR3 is CASSASTGDHGELFF. CDR3 in DNA: TGTGCCAGCAGCGCCTCGACAGGGGACCACGGGGAGCTGTTTTTT.